This TCR beta chain appears in the sequencing data of a study of T-cell reconstitution after alpha-beta-depleted transplantation in children. J lost 0 bases, V lost 6 bases, and 12 bases had no gene match. The CDR3 loop spans 17 amino acids. The germline V gene has CDR1 MDHEN and CDR2 SYDVKM. Overall study results and limits: About two months after transplant, alpha-beta T cells reportedly came from several hundred expanded graft clones. T-cell counts and diversity were attributed mostly to newly produced T cells one year after transplant.

This clonotype was observed at least ten times. Its antigen is unknown. Unique molecular identifiers were used to barcode this TCRbeta library. Using its own MiXCR run on the PCR reads, TCRdb lists one record per CDR3 protein. The sample consists of about 590,000 distinct CDR3 sequences, roughly 13% of them appearing once. The sequenced sample was PBMCs, mostly from graft donor cells, obtained 360 days after TCRalphabeta/CD19-depleted stem cell transplant. This TCR derives from a male patient younger than 18 who had a stem cell transplant for acute myeloid leukemia, so the T cells may come from the graft donor. The chain couples TRBV28 to TRBJ1-2; the match to TRBD1 covers 8 bases. As DNA, the CDR3 is TGTGCCAGCAGCTCGGCGGGACAGGTCTTCGCTAACTATGGCTACACCTTC. Translation: CASSSAGQVFANYGYTF.